The clone carrying this T cell receptor (beta chain) was counted a few times. Combining a sample-barcoded 5' primer with a J-beta primer mix, a second PCR ran for roughly 7 to 12 cycles. TCRdb analysed the 5' RACE reads with MiXCR anew, one entry per CDR3 protein. The table records 500,000 to 650,000 distinct CDR3 sequences, about 28% of them present only once. This sample is part of a study of blood T cells in healthy people across ages. V lost 2 bases to trimming and J lost 8 bases, with 10 bases between them. This CDR3 spans 14 amino acids. Germline loops: CDR1 SGHVS, CDR2 FNYEAQ. These data are also associated with another study on T cells of mothers and their children.

The sequencing input was blood. The chain has TRBV7-6 and TRBJ1-6, with D possibly being TRBD1 (6 bases). This TCR was sampled from a boy aged 2 to 10 in good health. In nucleotides, the CDR3 is TGTGCCAGCAGCTTACAGGGGCGTGATTCACCCCTCCACTTT. It yields the protein CASSLQGRDSPLHF.